This entry lists 30 T cell receptor beta chains sequenced from one sample in a study of cytomegalovirus exposure and HLA in healthy donors. The PCR had 60 Vbeta and 13 Jbeta primers. The data were produced by immunoSEQ multiplex PCR, yet TCRdb's version contains in-frame clones alone and is incomplete. The data show around 200,000 clones, about 79% seen once. The sequenced material came from PBMCs. The receptor set was obtained from a male donor in good health and CMV-seronegative.

The rearrangement links TRBV10-3 to TRBJ1-2; 9 positions match TRBD1. Unmatched junction bases numbered 10, after V lost 0 bases and J lost 2 bases. Germline lookup yields CDR1 ENHRY and CDR2 SYGVKD. The CDR3 has 18 amino acids. The CDR3 bases are TGTGCCATCAGTGAGTCGAAGACAGGGGGAATACTGAACTATGGCTACACCTTC. As protein: CAISESKTGGILNYGYTF.

V gene TRBV2 combines with J gene TRBJ1-6; 7 bases fit TRBD1. Germline V gives CDR1 SNHLY, CDR2 FYNNEI. Trimming removed 7 bases from V and 3 bases from J; junction bases left unmatched: 6. The CDR3 is 15 residues long. Here the CDR3 reads CASNWDRVYNSPLHF. In DNA, the CDR3 is TGTGCCAGCAACTGGGACAGAGTCTATAATTCACCCCTCCACTTT.

This chain uses TRBV4-2 with TRBJ2-7, with D perhaps matching TRBD1 (6 bases). Per germline, CDR1 LGHNA and CDR2 YNFKEQ. Between the trimmed V and J ends, which lost 0 bases and 1 base, there was a span of 19 bases. The CDR3 extends over 18 amino acids. In nucleotides, the CDR3 is TGTGCCAGCAGCCAAGAAGGGGGTCAGGGAATTCCTTCCTACGAGCAGTACTTC. Protein sequence: CASSQEGGQGIPSYEQYF.

This chain connects TRBV2 to TRBJ1-1; TRBD1 aligns across 8 bases. The V gene end was trimmed by 5 bases and the J gene end by 1 base; junction bases not matched to a gene: 9. CDR3 size: 16 residues. Looked up from germline, CDR1 is SNHLY and CDR2 is FYNNEI. CDR3 nucleotide sequence: TGTGCCAGCAGTTCTATGAGGACAGGGAAGAACACTGAAGCTTTCTTT. Protein: CASSSMRTGKNTEAFF.

The J gene is TRBJ2-2, the V gene TRBV7-9, with D maybe TRBD1 (6 bases). CDR1 is SEHNR, CDR2 FQNEAQ, per germline (reference sequence). This CDR3 has 15 amino acids. Trimming took off 5 bases at V and 5 bases at J, with 15 bases between the two ends. This CDR3 reads CASSLGAVKTGELFF. In DNA, the CDR3 is TGTGCCAGCAGCCTGGGGGCAGTTAAGACCGGGGAGCTGTTTTTT.

The rearrangement links TRBV28 to TRBJ2-5; 9 nucleotides align to TRBD2. V lost 6 bases, J lost 4 bases, and 9 bases stayed unmatched. This CDR3 has 15 amino acids. Germline-derived CDR1 and CDR2 are MDHEN and SYDVKM. CDR3 in amino acids: CASSYDSGRGETQYF. The DNA of the CDR3 is TGTGCCAGCAGCTATGATAGCGGGAGAGGAGAGACCCAGTACTTC.

This clone was recorded once. This chain joins TRBV29-1 and TRBJ2-7; D perhaps matches TRBD1 (6 bases). The CDR3 has 13 amino acids. The V end was cut by 3 bases, the J end by 0 bases, with 9 bases between. Per germline, CDR1 SQVTM and CDR2 ANQGSEA. CDR3 region: CSVDGQNSYEQYF. In DNA, the CDR3 is TGCAGCGTTGACGGACAGAACTCCTACGAGCAGTACTTC.

The chain carries TRBV11-1 and TRBJ2-3; perhaps TRBD2 as D (6 bases). This CDR3 has 16 amino acids. The ends were cut back, 5 bases at V and 2 bases at J, with 17 bases in the middle. Germline CDR1 reads SGHAT; CDR2 reads FQDESV (reference sequence). The CDR3 DNA is TGTGCCAGCAGCCGGGTTCGTAGCGGACTCACAGATACGCAGTATTTT. Its translation is CASSRVRSGLTDTQYF.

The V call is TRBV27, the J call TRBJ1-1; TRBD1 agrees at 7 bases. CDR3 length equals 15 residues. V shed 0 bases, J shed 0 bases, and the junction held 1 base outside the gene matches. Per germline, CDR1 MNHEY and CDR2 SMNVEV (reference sequence). CDR3 sequence (DNA): TGTGCCAGCAGTTTATCGGGACAGTTGAACACTGAAGCTTTCTTT. Its translation is CASSLSGQLNTEAFF.

The chain employs TRBV28 and TRBJ1-5; no clear D gene. Germline CDR1 MDHEN, CDR2 SYDVKM. V lost 8 bases to trimming and J lost 4 bases, with 15 bases between them. This CDR3 contains 14 residues. CDR3 in amino acids: CASRITALNQPQHF. The CDR3 DNA reads as TGTGCCAGCCGTATTACAGCCCTAAATCAGCCCCAGCATTTT.

The V call is TRBV28, the J call TRBJ1-1; D possibly corresponds to TRBD1 (5 bases). Trimming removed 5 bases at V and 4 bases at J, with 8 bases between. This CDR3 has 12 residues. The germline V gene encodes CDR1 MDHEN and CDR2 SYDVKM. The CDR3 sequence: CASSRGTTEAFF. The CDR3 nucleotides read TGTGCCAGCAGTCGGGGGACCACTGAAGCTTTCTTT.

The chain combines TRBV11-2 with TRBJ2-1, with D possibly matching TRBD2 (6 bases). This CDR3 is 11 amino acids long. V was pared by 4 bases and J by 10 bases, with 8 bases between. The germline gives CDR1 SGHAT, CDR2 FQNNGV. The CDR3 DNA reads TGTGCCAGCAGCTCTCGGGGGGAGCAGTTCTTC. The encoded protein is CASSSRGEQFF.

The chain recombines TRBV19 with TRBJ1-5; 10 bases agree with TRBD1. The CDR3 loop spans 18 amino acids. Germline-derived CDR1 and CDR2 are LNHDA and SQIVND (reference sequence). The V and J ends lost 5 bases and 1 base, in that order; junction bases with no gene match: 11. In DNA form, the CDR3 reads TGTGCCAGTAGTGTGACAGGGGGCGGCGGTCGGAGCAATCAGCCCCAGCATTTT. Encoded protein: CASSVTGGGGRSNQPQHF.

This chain uses TRBV27 with TRBJ1-2; 8 nucleotides align to TRBD1. This CDR3 region has 16 residues. Germline CDR1 MNHEY, CDR2 SMNVEV (reference sequence). Unmatched junction bases numbered 11, after V lost 5 bases and J lost 3 bases. The CDR3 coding sequence is TGTGCCAGCAGTCGCGTGACAGGGGAGTACGACTATGGCTACACCTTC. It translates to CASSRVTGEYDYGYTF.

Notes on this clone: Other DNA sequences within the sample encode an identical CDR3. V and J are TRBV12-5 and TRBJ2-5; TRBD2 aligns across 11 bases. Germline trimming cut 5 bases from V and 5 bases from J; bases unmatched to any gene: 1. The CDR3 length is 13 residues. The germline gives CDR1 LGHNT, CDR2 FRNRAP. The DNA of the CDR3 is TGTGCTAGTGGTCCTAGCGGGGGGGAGACCCAGTACTTC. Translated: CASGPSGGETQYF. Looking up the rest from reference TRBV12-5 and TRBJ2-5 gives the full variable domain: DARVTQTPRHKVTEMGQEVTMRCQPILGHNTVFWYRQTMMQGLELLAYFRNRAPLDDSGMPKDRFSAEMPDATLATLKIQPSEPRDSAVYFCASGPSGGETQYFGPGTRLLVL.

The V and J genes are TRBV15 and TRBJ2-5; D is undetermined. Trimming removed 1 base at V and 5 bases at J, with 14 bases between. CDR1 and CDR2 from the germline V gene are LNHNV and YYDKDF (reference sequence). The CDR3 length is 15 residues. CDR3 sequence reads: CATSRVAPGTETQYF. The CDR3 nucleotides read TGTGCCACCAGCAGAGTAGCCCCGGGTACGGAGACCCAGTACTTC.

CDR3 amino acids: CASSLGQGATDTQYF. The CDR3 region has the DNA TGTGCCAGCAGCTTAGGGCAGGGGGCCACAGATACGCAGTATTTT. This rearrangement joins TRBV7-2 to TRBJ2-3; 8 nucleotides line up with TRBD1. Germline V gives CDR1 SGHTA, CDR2 FQGNSA. The junction had 2 bases not matched to a gene; V was cut back by 1 base and J by 2 bases. CDR3 length: 15 residues.

The gene calls are TRBV7-9 and TRBJ2-3; 8 bases fit TRBD2. This CDR3 is 14 amino acids long. CDR1 is SEHNR, CDR2 FQNEAQ, per germline (reference sequence). Trimming at V came to 5 bases and at J to 6 bases, leaving 7 bases not matched to a gene. CDR3 loop: CASSPGLGIDTQYF. CDR3 DNA sequence: TGTGCCAGCAGCCCGGGACTAGGTATCGATACGCAGTATTTT. The variable domain in full, completed from reference TRBV7-9 and TRBJ2-3, reads DTGVSQNPRHKITKRGQNVTFRCDPISEHNRLYWYRQTLGQGPEFLTYFQNEAQLEKSRLLSDRFSAERPKGSFSTLEIQRTEQGDSAMYLCASSPGLGIDTQYFGPGTRLTVL.

V gene TRBV7-2 combines with J gene TRBJ1-2; 9 bases match TRBD1. V shed 4 bases and J 8 bases; nucleotides not matched to a gene: 5. The CDR3 contains 13 residues. Looked up from germline, CDR1 is SGHTA and CDR2 is FQGNSA. The CDR3 region has the DNA TGTGCCAGCAGCTCAGGACAGGGGAGAGGCTACACCTTC. Its translation is CASSSGQGRGYTF.

The chain combines TRBV7-9 with TRBJ1-1; a possible D gene is TRBD1 (5 bases). CDR1 SEHNR and CDR2 FQNEAQ come from the germline V gene (reference sequence). The CDR3 runs to 12 residues. V dropped 4 bases and J dropped 8 bases, with 11 bases sitting between them. CDR3 DNA: TGTGCCAGCAGCTCCACAGGACGCGAAGCTTTCTTT. Its protein is CASSSTGREAFF. Complete variable domain (other parts from reference TRBV7-9 and TRBJ1-1): DTGVSQNPRHKITKRGQNVTFRCDPISEHNRLYWYRQTLGQGPEFLTYFQNEAQLEKSRLLSDRFSAERPKGSFSTLEIQRTEQGDSAMYLCASSSTGREAFFGQGTRLTVV.

V and J are TRBV5-4 and TRBJ1-6; D call uncertain. With 3 bases removed from V and 3 bases from J, the gap between germline ends came to 7 bases. The CDR3 is 14 amino acids. Per germline, CDR1 SGHNT and CDR2 YYREEE (reference sequence). This CDR3 is CASSSRGYNSPLHF. CDR3 sequence (DNA): TGTGCCAGCAGCTCCCGGGGCTATAATTCACCCCTCCACTTT.

V and J are TRBV18 and TRBJ2-7, with 7 bases fitting TRBD1. V dropped 0 bases and J dropped 0; count of bases not matched to a gene: 8. This CDR3 is 17 amino acids long. CDR1 and CDR2 (germline): KGHSH, LQKENI. This CDR3 reads CASSPPSGTENSYEQYF. As DNA, the CDR3 is TGTGCCAGCTCACCACCGTCAGGGACAGAGAACTCCTACGAGCAGTACTTC.

The J gene is TRBJ1-1, the V gene TRBV7-2; D may be TRBD1 (5 bases). There are 14 residues in the CDR3. CDR1 SGHTA and CDR2 FQGNSA come from the germline V gene. V was trimmed by 1 base and J by 1 base, leaving 7 bases between them. In nucleotides, the CDR3 is TGTGCCAGCAGCTTAGGCGGGGGGAACACTGAAGCTTTCTTT. As protein: CASSLGGGNTEAFF. The full variable domain, rest sourced from reference TRBV7-2 and TRBJ1-1, is GAGVSQSPSNKVTEKGKDVELRCDPISGHTALYWYRQSLGQGLEFLIYFQGNSAPDKSGLPSDRFSAERTGGSVSTLTIQRTQQEDSAVYLCASSLGGGNTEAFFGQGTRLTVV.

The chain uses TRBV19 and TRBJ1-1; D gene unclear. Trimming shortened V by 6 bases and J by 0 bases, and 11 bases separated the two germline ends. CDR1 is LNHDA, CDR2 SQIVND, per germline (reference sequence). The CDR3 is 14 residues long. The CDR3 sequence is CASSLATMNTEAFF. Written as DNA, the CDR3 is TGTGCCAGTAGCCTAGCTACCATGAACACTGAAGCTTTCTTT.

This rearrangement joins TRBV6-5 to TRBJ2-2; D is unresolved. Deletions cut 8 bases from V and 2 bases from J, with 9 bases between. This CDR3 contains 13 residues. Germline values: CDR1 MNHEY, CDR2 SVGAGI. The CDR3 spells CASGRQNTGELFF. The CDR3 DNA follows: TGTGCCAGCGGCAGGCAAAACACCGGGGAGCTGTTTTTT.

J is TRBJ1-4 and V is TRBV28, with D hard to call. The CDR3 extends over 15 amino acids. Germline V lookup: CDR1 MDHEN, CDR2 SYDVKM. The V end lost 2 bases, the J end lost 3 bases, and 10 bases lay between the germline ends. As DNA, the CDR3 is TGTGCCAGCAGTTTAGGCAGGCGGGCTAATGAAAAACTGTTTTTT. Amino acid sequence: CASSLGRRANEKLFF. The full variable domain, completed using reference TRBV28 and TRBJ1-4, is DVKVTQSSRYLVKRTGEKVFLECVQDMDHENMFWYRQDPGLGLRLIYFSYDVKMKEKGDIPEGYSVSREKKERFSLILESASTNQTSMYLCASSLGRRANEKLFFGSGTQLSVL.

The V call is TRBV10-2, the J call TRBJ2-1; D call uncertain. This CDR3 has 13 residues. Germline V gene lookup returns CDR1 WSHSY and CDR2 SAAADI. V lost 3 bases, J lost 4 bases, and 7 bases lay in between. CDR3 bases: TGCGCCAGCAGTGATTCGAGATACAATGAGCAGTTCTTC. Translation: CASSDSRYNEQFF.

The chain employs TRBV5-4 and TRBJ1-2; 7 bases are shared with TRBD1. Germline lookup yields CDR1 SGHNT and CDR2 YYREEE (reference sequence). The CDR3 contains 14 residues. The trim removed 0 bases at V and 3 bases at J, leaving 2 bases unmatched. CDR3 nucleotide sequence: TGTGCCAGCAGCTTGGGTCAGGGGGACTATGGCTACACCTTC. Translation: CASSLGQGDYGYTF. Combining the CDR3 with reference TRBV5-4 and TRBJ1-2 gives the whole variable domain ETGVTQSPTHLIKTRGQQVTLRCSSQSGHNTVSWYQQALGQGPQFIFQYYREEENGRGNFPPRFSGLQFPNYSSELNVNALELDDSALYLCASSLGQGDYGYTFGSGTRLTVV.

This clone appeared a single time. The V gene is TRBV7-2, the J gene TRBJ1-1; 11 bases fit TRBD1. V gave up 5 bases and J gave up 7 bases; unmatched junction bases: 9. There are 15 residues in the CDR3. Germline CDR1 reads SGHTA; CDR2 reads FQGNSA. CDR3 coding DNA: TGTGCCAGCAGCCCTCGGACAGGGGGCTTCGGTGAAGCTTTCTTT. It is translated as CASSPRTGGFGEAFF.

V and J are TRBV27 and TRBJ2-7; D is undetermined. V lost 6 bases, J lost 7 bases, and 16 bases lay in between. This CDR3 is built from 13 residues. CDR1 is MNHEY, CDR2 SMNVEV, per germline (reference sequence). The CDR3 is CASRIGSFQEQYF. The DNA of the CDR3 is TGTGCCAGCAGGATCGGGTCCTTTCAGGAGCAGTACTTC.